This T cell receptor (beta chain) was obtained from a study of blood T cells in healthy people across ages. Regarding the study as a whole: Per-million-T-cell TCR beta diversity fell roughly linearly with age. Greater diversity and more naive CD4+ cells were seen in long-lived donors than in aged donors.

With regard to this clonotype: The antigen remains undetermined.

Combining a sample-barcoded 5' primer with a J-beta primer mix, a second PCR ran for about 7 to 12 cycles. Each CDR3 protein gets one entry after TCRdb re-called the 5' RACE reads with MiXCR. Of 700,000 to 950,000 distinct CDR3 sequences in the sample, roughly 41% were seen once. Deletions cut 3 bases from V and 0 bases from J, with 12 bases between. This CDR3 is 15 amino acids long. Germline-derived CDR1 and CDR2 are LGHDT and YNNKEL (reference sequence). Per-sample yields of isolated PBMCs were at least 6 million. Extracted total RNA amounted to at least 5.5 micrograms for each sample. The sequence derives from a woman aged 55-75 years in good health. The sample taken for sequencing was blood. The chain is built from TRBV3-1 and TRBJ2-7; D unresolved. The CDR3 sequence: CASSHDLRSSYEQYF. For the CDR3, the DNA is TGTGCCAGCAGCCACGATCTCAGGTCCTCCTACGAGCAGTACTTC.